This TCR beta chain was sequenced for a study of Tregs in tolerant kidney transplant recipients. Assay: immunoSEQ multiplex PCR; the TCRdb copy retains only in-frame clones and omits some. This repertoire shows about 88,000 clones, approximately 92% found once; its top ten account for 4.5% to 5%. This CDR3 spans 17 amino acids. CDR1 is SGDLS and CDR2 is YYNGEE in the germline V gene. Unmatched junction bases numbered 2, after V lost 0 bases and J lost 0 bases. The V call is TRBV9, the J call TRBJ2-1, with 11 positions matching TRBD2. This sequence originates from a human donor in good health. The sequenced material came from CD8+ T cells from blood. CDR3 amino acids: CASSVGTSGGSYNEQFF. In DNA, the CDR3 is TGTGCCAGCAGCGTAGGTACTAGCGGGGGCTCCTACAATGAGCAGTTCTTC.